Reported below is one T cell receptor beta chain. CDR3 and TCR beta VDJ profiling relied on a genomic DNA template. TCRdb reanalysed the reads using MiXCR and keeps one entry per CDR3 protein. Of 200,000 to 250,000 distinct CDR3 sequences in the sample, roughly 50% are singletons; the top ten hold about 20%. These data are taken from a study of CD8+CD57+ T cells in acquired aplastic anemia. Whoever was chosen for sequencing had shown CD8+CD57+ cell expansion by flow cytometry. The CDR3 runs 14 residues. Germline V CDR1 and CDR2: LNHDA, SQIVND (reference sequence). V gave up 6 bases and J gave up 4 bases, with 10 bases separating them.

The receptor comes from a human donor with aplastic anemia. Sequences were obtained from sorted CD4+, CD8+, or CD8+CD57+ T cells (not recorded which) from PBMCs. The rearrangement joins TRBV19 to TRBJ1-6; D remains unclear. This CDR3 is CASSDKVYNSPLHF. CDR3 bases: TGTGCCAGTAGCGACAAGGTGTATAATTCACCCCTCCACTTT. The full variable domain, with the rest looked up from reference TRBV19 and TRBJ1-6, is DGGITQSPKYLFRKEGQNVTLSCEQNLNHDAMYWYRQDPGQGLRLIYYSQIVNDFQKGDIAEGYSVSREKKESFPLTVTSAQKNPTAFYLCASSDKVYNSPLHFGNGTRLTVT.